This TCR beta chain came from a study of shared clonotypes between healthy human individuals. Study results and limitations: Measured sharing among donors was expected to vary with sequencing depth. Generation probability values for non-shared clonotypes were lower than those for clonotypes shared by all four donors.

Assay runs were performed at deep level. Some clones are missing from TCRdb's copy, which holds only in-frame ones; the method was immunoSEQ multiplex PCR. The repertoire holds millions of clones, about 95% seen once, with 1.1% in the top ten. Concerning this clone: Its antigen is currently unknown.

Naive CD8 populations comprised CD45RO-negative cells positively selected for CCR7, excluding terminally differentiated effector memory CD45RA+ cells. Healthy adults negative for HIV, lacking recent acute infections or vaccinations, served as donors. Trimming removed 1 base at V and 8 bases at J, with 8 bases between. There are 12 residues in the CDR3. Germline CDR1 SGHTA, CDR2 FQGNSA. What was sequenced was naive CD8+ T cells sorted from blood. The chain is built from TRBV7-2 and TRBJ1-1, with D hard to call. This sequence originates from a man younger than 35 in good health. The CDR3 sequence is CASSLVGLEAFF. The CDR3 DNA reads TGTGCCAGCAGCTTAGTCGGACTCGAAGCTTTCTTT.